A selection of T cell receptor beta chains follows, all from one sample in a study of T-cell memory formation after mild COVID-19. TCRdb re-derived calls from the 5' RACE reads in MiXCR, one entry per CDR3 protein. The profile covers 68,000 or so distinct CDR3 sequences, with around 17% appearing a single time and roughly 30% taken by the ten largest. The sequencing sample was made of PBMCs or a T cell subset sorted from them (not recorded which). Receptors were obtained from an adult woman who had mild COVID-19 (a few samples of this study predate the infection). Cell type and time point are not known. Each CDR3 is given with its conserved first and last residue. A D gene is named only where the DNA matches it firmly. Rows may omit the clone size; those that give it use once, few, many or a size class.

V: TRBV6-5; size: few; J: TRBJ1-1; D: NA; CDR3: CASSYSVTTEAFF; DNA: TGTGCCAGCAGTTACTCGGTTACCACTGAAGCTTTCTTT
V: TRBV12-3/TRBV12-4; size: few; J: TRBJ2-1; D: TRBD2; CDR3: CAGRTSGGARIF; DNA: TGTGCCGGGCGGACTAGCGGGGGGGCTAGGATCTTC
V: TRBV4-2; size: NA; J: TRBJ1-1; D: NA; CDR3: CASSQGRGGNTEAFF; DNA: TGTGCCAGCAGCCAAGGAAGAGGGGGGAACACTGAAGCTTTCTTT
V: TRBV4-1; size: NA; J: TRBJ2-7; D: TRBD2; CDR3: CASSQETSGFYEQYF; DNA: TGCGCCAGCAGCCAAGAAACTAGCGGATTTTACGAGCAGTACTTC
V: TRBV27; size: few; J: TRBJ1-2; D: TRBD1; CDR3: CASSLIAGGAYGYTF; DNA: TGTGCCAGCAGTTTAATCGCAGGGGGCGCCTATGGCTACACCTTC
V: TRBV29-1; size: NA; J: TRBJ2-1; D: TRBD1; CDR3: CSVTTGQGVNEQFF; DNA: TGCAGCGTCACCACGGGACAGGGTGTCAATGAGCAGTTCTTC
V: TRBV4-3; size: NA; J: TRBJ2-1; D: TRBD2; CDR3: CASSPEQGLAGWEDYNEQFF; DNA: TGCGCCAGCAGCCCAGAACAGGGACTAGCGGGATGGGAGGACTACAATGAGCAGTTCTTC
V: TRBV12-3/TRBV12-4; size: NA; J: TRBJ2-1; D: TRBD2; CDR3: CASRKSGITYNEQFF; DNA: TGTGCCAGCAGGAAGAGCGGGATAACCTACAATGAGCAGTTCTTC
V: TRBV6-1; size: few; J: TRBJ1-1; D: TRBD1; CDR3: CANRQGQNTEAFF; DNA: TGTGCCAACAGACAGGGACAGAACACTGAAGCTTTCTTT
V: TRBV29-1; size: NA; J: TRBJ1-1; D: NA; CDR3: CSVDSGNTEAFF; DNA: TGCAGCGTTGACAGTGGGAACACTGAAGCTTTCTTT
V: TRBV13; size: few; J: TRBJ2-4; D: NA; CDR3: CASSPFRSAAKNIQYF; DNA: TGTGCCAGCAGCCCTTTCAGGTCGGCCGCCAAAAACATTCAGTACTTC
V: TRBV29-1; size: many; J: TRBJ2-7; D: TRBD1; CDR3: CSVEDGTGAYEQYF; DNA: TGCAGCGTTGAAGATGGGACAGGGGCCTACGAGCAGTACTTC
V: TRBV5-1; size: NA; J: TRBJ2-5; D: NA; CDR3: CASSLDYGQYQETQYF; DNA: TGCGCCAGCAGCCTGGACTACGGTCAGTACCAAGAGACCCAGTACTTC
V: TRBV12-3/TRBV12-4; size: few; J: TRBJ2-1; D: NA; CDR3: CASSLRINEQFF; DNA: TGTGCCAGCAGTTTAAGGATTAATGAGCAGTTCTTC
V: TRBV10-3; size: once; J: TRBJ2-3; D: TRBD2; CDR3: CAFSSTSGTLSTDTQYF; DNA: TGTGCCTTCAGTTCGACTAGCGGGACCTTGAGCACAGATACGCAGTATTTT
V: TRBV7-9; size: NA; J: TRBJ2-1; D: TRBD1; CDR3: CASSYTRSDRRNEQFF; DNA: TGTGCCAGCAGCTATACCCGCTCGGACAGGAGGAATGAGCAGTTCTTC
V: TRBV12-3/TRBV12-4; size: few; J: TRBJ2-7; D: TRBD2; CDR3: CASSSSPPVGGMEQYF; DNA: TGTGCCAGCAGTTCCTCACCTCCGGTGGGGGGGATGGAGCAGTACTTC
V: TRBV12-3/TRBV12-4; size: NA; J: TRBJ2-2; D: NA; CDR3: CASSSKSGSGGELFF; DNA: TGTGCCAGCAGTTCAAAGAGCGGTTCCGGCGGGGAGCTGTTTTTT
V: TRBV20-1; size: NA; J: TRBJ2-2; D: TRBD2; CDR3: CSARRDWSGREAGELFF; DNA: TGCAGTGCTAGGCGAGATTGGAGCGGGAGGGAAGCCGGGGAGCTGTTTTTT
V: TRBV9; size: NA; J: TRBJ2-1; D: NA; CDR3: CASSVAVGMDTEQFF; DNA: TGTGCCAGCAGCGTAGCGGTAGGGATGGATACTGAGCAGTTCTTC
V: TRBV20-1; size: NA; J: TRBJ2-1; D: NA; CDR3: CSARSLNSYNEQFF; DNA: TGCAGTGCTAGATCTTTGAACTCCTACAATGAGCAGTTCTTC
V: TRBV25-1; size: NA; J: TRBJ2-1; D: NA; CDR3: CASSEGAGEQFF; DNA: TGTGCCAGCAGTGAGGGGGCTGGTGAGCAGTTCTTC
V: TRBV12-3/TRBV12-4; size: few; J: TRBJ1-2; D: TRBD1; CDR3: CASSSGGYEYTF; DNA: TGTGCCAGCAGTTCAGGGGGTTATGAGTACACCTTC
V: TRBV5-1; size: NA; J: TRBJ2-7; D: NA; CDR3: CASSFGHTRYEQYF; DNA: TGCGCCAGCAGCTTCGGACATACGAGGTACGAGCAGTACTTC
V: TRBV7-9; size: few; J: TRBJ2-7; D: TRBD2; CDR3: CASSLLAGDYEQYF; DNA: TGTGCCAGCAGCTTGCTAGCGGGAGACTACGAGCAGTACTTC
V: TRBV15; size: few; J: TRBJ2-1; D: TRBD2; CDR3: CATSRAGTSGSNEQFF; DNA: TGTGCCACCAGCAGAGCCGGGACTAGCGGGAGCAATGAGCAGTTCTTC
V: TRBV6-5; size: few; J: TRBJ1-1; D: NA; CDR3: CASSYGQGSAGAFF; DNA: TGTGCCAGCAGTTACGGTCAAGGGTCCGCCGGGGCTTTCTTT
V: TRBV6-5; size: NA; J: TRBJ1-3; D: NA; CDR3: CASSYNSGNTIYF; DNA: TGTGCCAGCAGTTACAACAGCGGAAACACCATATATTTT
V: TRBV4-1; size: few; J: TRBJ2-7; D: NA; CDR3: CASSQGAGYEQYF; DNA: TGCGCCAGCAGCCAAGGGGCAGGCTACGAGCAGTACTTC
V: TRBV9; size: NA; J: TRBJ2-7; D: TRBD1; CDR3: CASSVATGGIDEQYF; DNA: TGTGCCAGCAGCGTAGCGACAGGGGGCATCGACGAGCAGTACTTC
V: TRBV10-3; size: NA; J: TRBJ2-7; D: NA; CDR3: CAISDTSYEQYF; DNA: TGTGCCATCAGTGATACGAGCTACGAGCAGTACTTC
V: TRBV4-2; size: NA; J: TRBJ2-7; D: NA; CDR3: CASSPGTPPYEQYF; DNA: TGTGCCAGCAGCCCCGGGACGCCCCCCTACGAGCAGTACTTC
V: TRBV4-1; size: many; J: TRBJ2-7; D: TRBD1; CDR3: CASSQEAQGADEQYF; DNA: TGCGCCAGCAGCCAAGAAGCACAGGGGGCCGACGAGCAGTACTTC
V: TRBV5-5; size: NA; J: TRBJ2-5; D: NA; CDR3: CASSLAWGEETQYF; DNA: TGTGCCAGCAGCTTGGCGTGGGGGGAAGAGACCCAGTACTTC
V: TRBV29-1; size: few; J: TRBJ1-2; D: NA; CDR3: CSVPGDGYTF; DNA: TGCAGCGTCCCCGGTGATGGCTACACCTTC
V: TRBV4-1; size: few; J: TRBJ2-7; D: NA; CDR3: CASSTTSTDYEQYF; DNA: TGCGCCAGCAGCACTACTAGCACAGACTACGAGCAGTACTTC
V: TRBV4-3; size: NA; J: TRBJ2-2; D: TRBD1; CDR3: CASSQVPGQGWTGELFF; DNA: TGCGCCAGCAGCCAAGTCCCGGGACAGGGTTGGACCGGGGAGCTGTTTTTT
V: TRBV5-4; size: few; J: TRBJ2-1; D: NA; CDR3: CASSSSLGTRMYEQFF; DNA: TGTGCCAGCAGCTCCTCACTTGGAACTAGGATGTATGAGCAGTTCTTC
V: TRBV19; size: NA; J: TRBJ2-7; D: NA; CDR3: CASTGSSYEQYF; DNA: TGTGCCAGTACGGGGAGCTCCTACGAGCAGTACTTC
V: TRBV6-5; size: NA; J: TRBJ2-1; D: TRBD2; CDR3: CASSNGGTSGRENEQFF; DNA: TGTGCCAGCAGCAACGGGGGGACTAGCGGGAGGGAGAATGAGCAGTTCTTC
V: TRBV2; size: NA; J: TRBJ2-1; D: NA; CDR3: CASSQTVYNEQFF; DNA: TGTGCCAGCAGTCAGACTGTTTACAATGAGCAGTTCTTC
V: TRBV19; size: few; J: TRBJ2-7; D: NA; CDR3: CASSFGSHEQYF; DNA: TGTGCCAGTAGTTTCGGGAGCCACGAGCAGTACTTC
V: TRBV3-1; size: NA; J: TRBJ2-7; D: TRBD2; CDR3: CASSPTSAYEQYF; DNA: TGTGCCAGCAGCCCCACTAGCGCCTACGAGCAGTACTTC